This T cell receptor (beta chain) is drawn from a study of identifying expanded T cells in peripheral blood. The study's findings and limits: Over two and four weeks, about 16 and 19 clones changed, versus 1.2 between replicates. Variance in clone template counts between approximately 2-week samples significantly increased with total template count across all healthy donors.

The assay was immunoSEQ multiplex PCR, and TCRdb's table has in-frame clones only and misses some. The sample lists about 90,000 clones; more than 75% were seen once. During the collection period, no donor immune events like infections were recorded. Germline V gene lookup returns CDR1 LGHNT and CDR2 FRNRAP. The CDR3 is 19 residues long. Unmatched junction bases numbered 8, after V lost 1 base and J lost 1 base. On this clone: Antigen: not known.

The TCR sequence derives from a person aged 18 to 69 in good health. The sequencing input was blood. The rearrangement links TRBV12-5 to TRBJ2-6, with 9 bases that match TRBD1. CDR3 region: CASGLGPGTGKSGANVLTF. The CDR3 coding sequence is TGTGCTAGTGGTTTGGGCCCCGGGACAGGGAAATCTGGGGCCAACGTCCTGACTTTC.